What follows is one T cell receptor (beta chain) and its context. Its antigen is unidentified. The germline CDR1 and CDR2 sequences are LGHNT and FRNRAP. The ends were cut back, 3 bases at V and 6 bases at J, with 12 bases in the middle. There are 13 residues in the CDR3. These data originate in a study of cytomegalovirus exposure and HLA in healthy donors. Across the study: The same platform was used for the 110 or so validation repertoires as for the roughly 700 first-cohort repertoires, as reported in a later analysis.

General study points: Clusters of TCRs from the first cohort tended to co-occur in the approximately 120 validation repertoires (as a later analysis found). Most sequenced TCRs were rare (though some public TCRs occurred in many donors).

The donors were in the approximately 120-subject validation cohort, distinct from the approximately 610-subject first cohort. TCRdb keeps only in-frame clones here, not all; method: immunoSEQ multiplex PCR. Counted here are about 160,000 clones, roughly nine tenths occurring once; the ten biggest clones make up 4.5% to 7%. This rearrangement joins TRBV12-5 to TRBJ2-7; a possible D gene is TRBD2 (5 bases). The sequencing sample was made of PBMCs. This receptor was taken from a woman in her 30s in good health and CMV-seronegative. The CDR3 region has the DNA TGTGCTAGTGGTTTCGGGGAGTCAGGCGAGCAGTACTTC. Its protein is CASGFGESGEQYF.